This T cell receptor (beta chain) was retrieved from a study of blood T cell repertoires in COVID-19. CDR3 length: 16 residues. Germline CDR1 reads SQVTM; CDR2 reads ANQGSEA. V dropped 0 bases and J dropped 0 bases, with 15 bases sitting between them. The assay was immunoSEQ multiplex PCR, and TCRdb's table has in-frame clones only and misses some. This sample yields about 330,000 clones, of which approximately 88% are seen a single time; under 5% belongs to the top ten. Source material: peripheral blood. The TCR was taken from a woman between 45 and 65 years old with active or convalescent COVID-19. The chain has TRBV29-1 and TRBJ2-7; D might be TRBD1 (7 bases). The CDR3 protein is CSVEEWSRGDSYEQYF. In DNA form, the CDR3 reads TGCAGCGTTGAAGAATGGTCCAGGGGGGACTCCTACGAGCAGTACTTC.